These T cell receptor beta chains were read from a single sample in a study of blood T cell repertoires in COVID-19. Generated by immunoSEQ multiplex PCR, the TCRdb table keeps only in-frame clones and is missing some. The table shows about 110,000 clones, with 71% occurring only once. The sample consisted of peripheral blood. Every receptor here comes from a middle-aged woman with acute or convalescent COVID-19. Each CDR3 is given with its conserved first and last residue. Fields, in order: D gene, clone size, J gene, V gene, CDR3 protein, CDR3 DNA. A D gene is named only where the DNA matches it firmly. Only part of the rows carry a size: once, few, many, or a class if the clone is expanded.

NA,NA,TRBJ1-2,TRBV11-2,CASSLDRGYGYTF,TGTGCCAGCAGCTTAGATCGGGGTTATGGCTACACCTTC
TRBD1,once,TRBJ2-5,TRBV5-1,CASSPQGTQETQYF,TGCGCCAGCAGCCCACAGGGGACCCAAGAGACCCAGTACTTC
NA,NA,TRBJ1-2,TRBV5-6,CASSLEGKMGGYTF,TGTGCCAGCAGCTTGGAGGGGAAAATGGGTGGCTACACCTTC
NA,NA,TRBJ2-2,TRBV5-1,CASSLIGVDTGELFF,TGCGCCAGCAGCTTGATCGGGGTGGATACCGGGGAGCTGTTTTTT
NA,NA,TRBJ1-2,TRBV3-1/TRBV3-2,CASSQRGAGGGYTF,TGTGCCAGCAGCCAACGGGGAGCCGGGGGTGGCTACACCTTC
NA,NA,TRBJ1-5,TRBV7-4,CASRGNGGNQPQHF,TGTGCCAGCAGGGGCAATGGGGGGAATCAGCCCCAGCATTTT
NA,NA,TRBJ1-2,TRBV5-1,CASSAAGGDYGYTF,TGCGCCAGCAGCGCCGCTGGGGGGGACTATGGCTACACCTTC
NA,NA,TRBJ1-3,TRBV2,CASRLDTGNTIYF,TGTGCCAGCAGACTAGACACTGGAAACACCATATATTTT
TRBD1,NA,TRBJ2-7,TRBV28,CASSPLTGIYEQYF,TGTGCCAGCAGTCCTCTGACAGGGATCTACGAGCAGTACTTC
NA,NA,TRBJ1-4,TRBV12-3/TRBV12-4,CASSLPIEKLFF,TGTGCCAGCAGTTTACCCATTGAAAAACTGTTTTTT
TRBD2,few,TRBJ2-7,TRBV30,CAWMGTSDSYEQYF,TGTGCCTGGATGGGGACTAGCGACTCCTACGAGCAGTACTTC
TRBD1,NA,TRBJ2-5,TRBV11-3,CASSSGTGGRKETQYF,TGTGCCAGCAGCTCAGGGACAGGGGGCCGGAAAGAGACCCAGTACTTC
TRBD1,NA,TRBJ2-7,TRBV18,CASSPGRTGSPSYEQYF,TGTGCCAGCTCACCAGGGCGGACAGGGTCGCCCTCCTACGAGCAGTACTTC
NA,few,TRBJ2-7,TRBV30,CAWAFSGRGEQYF,TGTGCCTGGGCCTTTTCAGGGCGGGGCGAGCAGTACTTC
NA,NA,TRBJ2-1,TRBV18,CASSRDLQGEQFF,TGTGCCAGCTCCCGGGACTTGCAGGGTGAGCAGTTCTTC
NA,few,TRBJ1-4,TRBV2,CASSEQGGEKLFF,TGTGCCAGCAGTGAACAGGGTGGAGAAAAACTGTTTTTT
NA,NA,TRBJ2-1,TRBV7-2,CASSLLPGYNEQFF,TGTGCCAGCAGCTTACTACCGGGCTACAATGAGCAGTTCTTC
NA,NA,TRBJ2-7,TRBV7-2,CASSYQGGLGSYEQYF,TGTGCCAGCAGTTATCAGGGGGGACTTGGCTCCTACGAGCAGTACTTC
NA,once,TRBJ1-3,TRBV7-2,CASSLAGGNTIYF,TGTGCCAGCAGCTTAGCCGGTGGAAACACCATATATTTT